The 18 T cell receptor beta chains below were found in one sample sequenced in a study of cytotoxic CD8 clonotypes in ibrutinib-treated CLL. Sequenced by immunoSEQ multiplex PCR; TCRdb stores in-frame clones only, minus some. The sample contains some 350,000 clones, around 66% of which appear only once. The specimen was PBMCs, collected after 36 months of ibrutinib treatment. These receptors were collected from a human donor with chronic lymphocytic leukemia.

This clone has only a few counts. This chain joins TRBV2 and TRBJ2-2; 7 bases fit TRBD1. With 6 bases clipped from V and 7 bases from J, the junction kept 5 bases outside the gene matches. Germline loops: CDR1 SNHLY, CDR2 FYNNEI. The CDR3 is 13 residues long. The CDR3 nucleotides are TGTGCCAGCAGATCCACAGGGGTCGGGGAGCTGTTTTTT. Translation: CASRSTGVGELFF.

The rearrangement links TRBV9 to TRBJ2-7; 7 bases map to TRBD1. The junction had 12 bases not matched to a gene; V was cut back by 4 bases and J by 5 bases. Germline-derived CDR1 and CDR2 are SGDLS and YYNGEE. The CDR3 spans 15 residues. This CDR3 reads CASSLKGSQGDEQYF. The DNA of the CDR3 is TGTGCCAGCAGCCTTAAAGGGTCTCAGGGGGACGAGCAGTACTTC.

The chain employs TRBV27 and TRBJ2-3, with D possibly being TRBD2 (6 bases). V was pared by 1 base and J by 1 base, with 15 bases between. Germline V gene sequence: CDR1 MNHEY, CDR2 SMNVEV (reference sequence). CDR3 length: 17 residues. DNA of the CDR3: TGTGCCAGCAGTTTATTCGGCCCAGCGGGCGGCACAGATACGCAGTATTTT. Translation: CASSLFGPAGGTDTQYF.

The J gene is TRBJ2-5, the V gene TRBV18; no reliable D call. The CDR3 runs 12 residues. Germline lookup yields CDR1 KGHSH and CDR2 LQKENI. Trimming cost V 1 base and J 4 bases, with 4 bases left between them. In DNA form, the CDR3 reads TGTGCCAGCTCACCACTTGGAGAGACCCAGTACTTC. It yields the protein CASSPLGETQYF.

CDR3 sequence (DNA): TGTGCCAGCAGCTTGACAGCTAGTAGCTCCTATAATTCACCCCTCCACTTT. Its translation is CASSLTASSSYNSPLHF. This chain links TRBV11-2 with TRBJ1-6, with D maybe TRBD1 (5 bases). The CDR3 loop spans 17 amino acids. Looked up from germline, CDR1 is SGHAT and CDR2 is FQNNGV. V was shortened by 3 bases and J by 0 bases, with 12 bases between the two germline ends.

J is TRBJ2-7 and V is TRBV6-6, with D possibly being TRBD1 (6 bases). The CDR3 extends over 14 amino acids. From germline, CDR1 is MNHNY and CDR2 SVGAGI (reference sequence). V dropped 2 bases and J dropped 2 bases, with 10 bases sitting between them. This chain's CDR3 is CASSYVQGPYEQYF. DNA for the CDR3: TGTGCCAGCAGTTACGTTCAGGGGCCCTACGAGCAGTACTTC.

The genes are TRBV7-9 and TRBJ2-7; 7 positions agree with TRBD1. Trimming at V came to 6 bases and at J to 4 bases, leaving 6 bases not matched to a gene. This CDR3 contains 13 residues. In germline, CDR1 is SEHNR, CDR2 FQNEAQ (reference sequence). The CDR3 reads CASSTGALYEQYF. The CDR3, as DNA: TGTGCCAGCAGTACAGGGGCACTATACGAGCAGTACTTC.

V and J are TRBV29-1 and TRBJ2-7, with no clear D. Trimming shortened V by 4 bases and J by 4 bases, and 8 bases separated the two germline ends. Germline CDR1 and CDR2: SQVTM and ANQGSEA. The CDR3 spans 11 residues. The CDR3 coding sequence is TGCAGCGTTGCTCATGGGTACGAGCAGTACTTC. Its translation is CSVAHGYEQYF.

This clone has just one count. The chain employs TRBV14 and TRBJ1-1; D gene ambiguous. CDR3 size: 12 residues. Trimming pared 2 bases from V and 6 bases from J, leaving 7 bases between. Germline V CDR1 and CDR2: SGHDN, FVKESK. The DNA for the CDR3 is TGTGCCAGCAGCCAATTCCTGCCTGAAGCTTTCTTT. Its translation is CASSQFLPEAFF.

The chain recombines TRBV4-1 with TRBJ2-7; D not certain. The germline CDR1 and CDR2 sequences are MGHRA and YSYEKL. V was clipped by 4 bases and J by 3 bases, with 10 bases between them. The CDR3 is 13 residues long. The CDR3 DNA is TGCGCCAGCAGCCCTAAGATCCTCTACGAGCAGTACTTC. Encoded protein: CASSPKILYEQYF.

The chain combines TRBV5-4 with TRBJ1-2, with TRBD1 as a possible D gene (5 bases). The CDR3 totals 14 residues. The germline V and J ends were trimmed by 2 bases and 5 bases, with 13 bases remaining between them. Germline V gene data show CDR1 as SGHNT and CDR2 as YYREEE (reference sequence). CDR3 residues: CASSLTGEKYGYTF. CDR3 in DNA: TGTGCCAGCAGCTTAACGGGGGAGAAATATGGCTACACCTTC.

In its sample, this clone was seen a few times. The chain employs TRBV12-5 and TRBJ1-1; no firm D call. CDR1 is LGHNT, CDR2 FRNRAP, per germline. Trimming stripped 5 bases from V and 3 bases from J, with 10 bases between. This CDR3 contains 13 residues. In nucleotides, the CDR3 is TGTGCTAGTGGTGGAGGAGTGTACACTGAAGCTTTCTTT. Translating it yields CASGGGVYTEAFF. The variable domain in full, completed from reference TRBV12-5 and TRBJ1-1, reads DARVTQTPRHKVTEMGQEVTMRCQPILGHNTVFWYRQTMMQGLELLAYFRNRAPLDDSGMPKDRFSAEMPDATLATLKIQPSEPRDSAVYFCASGGGVYTEAFFGQGTRLTVV.

The chain is built from TRBV28 and TRBJ2-7, with 10 bases that match TRBD2. Germline CDR1 reads MDHEN; CDR2 reads SYDVKM. V gave up 5 bases and J gave up 3 bases; unmatched junction bases: 4. CDR3 length equals 14 residues. CDR3: CASSLSGRGYEQYF. CDR3 nucleotides: TGTGCCAGCAGTCTCAGCGGGAGGGGCTACGAGCAGTACTTC.

The chain combines TRBV11-2 with TRBJ2-1; TRBD1 matches at 7 bases. This CDR3 region has 15 residues. The trim removed 5 bases at V and 7 bases at J, leaving 11 bases unmatched. CDR1 and CDR2 from the germline V gene are SGHAT and FQNNGV. The CDR3 reads CASSPYRGGINEQFF. CDR3 DNA sequence: TGTGCCAGCAGCCCTTACAGGGGTGGTATAAATGAGCAGTTCTTC.

The V gene is TRBV2, the J gene TRBJ2-1; 12 bases map to TRBD2. The CDR3 loop spans 15 amino acids. CDR1 is SNHLY, CDR2 FYNNEI, per germline. Unmatched junction bases numbered 4, after V lost 5 bases and J lost 5 bases. The CDR3, as DNA: TGTGCCAGCAGTAATGGACTAGCGGGGCACAATGAGCAGTTCTTC. Translation gives CASSNGLAGHNEQFF.

This clone was observed a few times. The chain couples TRBV9 to TRBJ1-2, with a tentative D call TRBD1 (6 bases). Deletions cut 7 bases from V and 7 bases from J, with 11 bases between. The germline CDR1 and CDR2 sequences are SGDLS and YYNGEE. The CDR3 loop spans 11 amino acids. CDR3: CASRSQGGYTF. The CDR3, as DNA: TGTGCCAGCCGATCACAGGGTGGCTACACCTTC.

CDR3 loop: CASRETAYNSPLHF. The DNA of the CDR3 is TGTGCCAGCAGAGAGACGGCTTATAATTCACCCCTCCACTTT. The chain uses TRBV27 and TRBJ1-6, with D unclear. Trimming shortened V by 6 bases and J by 4 bases, and 10 bases separated the two germline ends. Germline CDR1 is MNHEY and CDR2 is SMNVEV (reference sequence). The CDR3 is 14 amino acids.

The rearrangement uses TRBV4-3 and TRBJ1-3; D gene unclear. The CDR3 is 17 residues long. Deletions cut 0 bases from V and 4 bases from J, with 16 bases between. CDR1 is LGHNA and CDR2 is YSLEER in the germline V gene. The CDR3 sequence: CASSQDKWPSRGNTIYF. In nucleotides, the CDR3 is TGCGCCAGCAGCCAAGATAAATGGCCATCCCGGGGAAACACCATATATTTT.